These 22 T cell receptor beta chains share one sample of origin, sequenced in a study of T cell responses to AZD1222 COVID-19 vaccine. Measured with immunoSEQ multiplex PCR; TCRdb has only the in-frame clones, and not every one. The data hold about 150,000 clones, with roughly 90% observed a single time. The input for sequencing was peripheral blood, taken 28 days after the second AZD1222 dose. The receptors shown here come from an adult who received the AZD1222 COVID-19 vaccine.

A single count supports this clone. This chain uses TRBV12-3 or TRBV12-4 with TRBJ2-7; D is ambiguous. This CDR3 contains 11 residues. V shed 5 bases and J shed 0 bases, with 2 bases lying between them. The chain's CDR3 is CASSPSYEQYF. The CDR3 nucleotides read TGTGCCAGCAGTCCCTCCTACGAGCAGTACTTC.

The CDR3 bases are TGCAGTGCTAGAGATCTTCGGATTCAGTACTTC. This sequence encodes CSARDLRIQYF. The rearrangement links TRBV20-1 to TRBJ2-4, with unresolved D. Germline V gene data show CDR1 as DFQATT and CDR2 as SNEGSKA (reference sequence). V was cut by 0 bases and J by 10 bases, with 7 bases left in between. The CDR3 length is 11 residues.

The table lists this clone with a count of one. The rearrangement links TRBV19 to TRBJ2-4; 9 bases match TRBD2. The CDR3 consists of 18 residues. V lost 3 bases and J lost 0; bases outside the gene matches: 9. In germline, CDR1 is LNHDA, CDR2 SQIVND (reference sequence). CDR3 coding DNA: TGTGCCAGTAGTATTTGGGTAGCGGGAGCGGGAGCCAAAAACATTCAGTACTTC. Translating it yields CASSIWVAGAGAKNIQYF.

The rearrangement uses TRBV5-1 and TRBJ2-2; TRBD2 matches 8 bases. Germline CDR1 and CDR2: SGHRS and YFSETQ. CDR3 length equals 16 residues. V shed 4 bases and J 5 bases; nucleotides not matched to a gene: 10. CDR3: CASSLTGTRGTGELFF. The CDR3 DNA sequence: TGCGCCAGCAGCCTAACCGGGACTAGAGGTACCGGGGAGCTGTTTTTT.

V and J are TRBV6-1 and TRBJ1-5; D unresolved. V was trimmed by 2 bases and J by 1 base, leaving 15 bases between them. The CDR3 consists of 17 residues. Germline CDR1 MNHNS, CDR2 SASEGT. DNA of the CDR3: TGTGCCAGCAGTGAACCCGCTTCGGGGTTAAGCAATCAGCCCCAGCATTTT. This gives the protein CASSEPASGLSNQPQHF.

V is TRBV7-6 and J is TRBJ2-1; D gene unclear. The V gene's germline CDR1 is SGHVS and CDR2 FNYEAQ. The length of the CDR3 is 13 residues. V was clipped by 8 bases and J by 7 bases, with 15 bases between them. The CDR3 sequence: CASRAELGNEQFF. The CDR3 DNA follows: TGTGCCAGCCGTGCCGAGCTAGGTAATGAGCAGTTCTTC.

The chain recombines TRBV7-3 with TRBJ2-1; 13 bases are shared with TRBD2. Per germline, CDR1 SGHTA and CDR2 FQGTGA. CDR3 length: 18 amino acids. The trim removed 2 bases at V and 0 bases at J, leaving 4 bases unmatched. The CDR3 protein is CASSLGTSGVFSYNEQFF. The CDR3 DNA follows: TGTGCCAGCAGCTTAGGGACTAGCGGGGTCTTCTCCTACAATGAGCAGTTCTTC.

The chain carries TRBV6-2 or TRBV6-3 and TRBJ1-5, with a tentative D call TRBD1 (5 bases). CDR3 length: 13 residues. Trimming took 2 bases from V and 15 from J, leaving 17 bases between them. Germline assignment: CDR1 MNHEY and CDR2 SVGEGT. The CDR3: CASSYESTAGVHF. DNA for the CDR3: TGTGCCAGCAGTTACGAGTCGACAGCCGGGGTGCATTTT.

The CDR3 spells CASSQQTGMVDTF. The CDR3 DNA is TGTGCCAGCAGCCAACAGACAGGGATGGTCGACACCTTC. V gene TRBV3-1 (or the pseudogene TRBV3-2) combines with J gene TRBJ1-2; 7 bases line up with TRBD1. V gave up 2 bases and J gave up 12 bases; unmatched junction bases: 9. Germline V gives CDR1 LGHDT, CDR2 YNNKEL (reference sequence). The CDR3 contains 13 residues.

The rearrangement links TRBV3-1 (or the pseudogene TRBV3-2) to TRBJ2-2; D is unresolved. Germline V gene lookup returns CDR1 LGHDT and CDR2 YNNKEL (reference sequence). The CDR3 contains 15 residues. V lost 3 bases to trimming and J lost 0 bases, with 8 bases between them. CDR3 DNA sequence: TGTGCCAGCAGCCAGGACCGGCCGAACACCGGGGAGCTGTTTTTT. Amino acids: CASSQDRPNTGELFF.

The chain employs TRBV29-1 and TRBJ1-2; no reliable D call. V lost 4 bases to trimming and J lost 7 bases, with 10 bases between them. CDR1 is SQVTM and CDR2 is ANQGSEA in the germline V gene. This CDR3 contains 11 residues. The CDR3 DNA reads TGCAGCGTTGTTGAGGATACTGGCTACACCTTC. As protein: CSVVEDTGYTF.

This clone was seen just once. The rearrangement uses TRBV5-1 and TRBJ2-6; 8 bases match TRBD1. V dropped 1 base and J dropped 4; count of bases not matched to a gene: 4. This CDR3 is 16 amino acids long. Germline values: CDR1 SGHRS, CDR2 YFSETQ. This chain's CDR3 is CASSLTGGAGANVLTF. The CDR3 nucleotides read TGCGCCAGCAGCTTGACAGGGGGAGCAGGGGCCAACGTCCTGACTTTC.

The chain couples TRBV24-1 to TRBJ2-7; 7 bases map to TRBD2. Per the germline V gene, CDR1 is KGHDR and CDR2 is SFDVKD. V lost 3 bases and J lost 8; bases outside the gene matches: 9. This CDR3 has 14 amino acids. CDR3: CATSDQAGATQQYF. In DNA form, the CDR3 reads TGTGCCACCAGTGATCAGGCGGGAGCAACCCAGCAGTACTTC.

This sequence joins TRBV2 and TRBJ2-1; 11 positions agree with TRBD1. This CDR3 has 12 amino acids. The V segment lost 8 bases and the J segment 7 bases; nucleotides outside the gene matches: 1. CDR1 is SNHLY, CDR2 FYNNEI, per germline. Here the CDR3 reads CASRDRGNEQFF. In nucleotides, the CDR3 is TGTGCCAGCCGGGACAGGGGGAATGAGCAGTTCTTC.

This clone was seen just once. The genes are TRBV7-6 and TRBJ2-2; unclear D gene. This CDR3 contains 13 residues. Deletions cut 8 bases from V and 6 bases from J, with 13 bases between. Per the germline V gene, CDR1 is SGHVS and CDR2 is FNYEAQ. The CDR3 spells CASSTYQPGELFF. The CDR3 nucleotides read TGTGCCAGCTCCACCTACCAGCCCGGGGAGCTGTTTTTT.

V gene TRBV28 combines with J gene TRBJ2-1; 13 nucleotides match TRBD2. J lost 0 bases, V lost 8 bases, and 4 bases had no gene match. The CDR3 runs 16 residues. Germline V CDR1 and CDR2: MDHEN, SYDVKM. The CDR3 DNA reads TGTGCCAGCCTAACTAGCGGGAGGGCCTCCTACAATGAGCAGTTCTTC. It encodes CASLTSGRASYNEQFF. Full variable domain (missing parts from reference TRBV28 and TRBJ2-1): DVKVTQSSRYLVKRTGEKVFLECVQDMDHENMFWYRQDPGLGLRLIYFSYDVKMKEKGDIPEGYSVSREKKERFSLILESASTNQTSMYLCASLTSGRASYNEQFFGPGTRLTVL.

The chain is built from TRBV5-6 and TRBJ1-2; 7 bases are a match to TRBD1. Trimming at V came to 4 bases and at J to 1 base, leaving 13 bases not matched to a gene. The germline CDR1 and CDR2 sequences are SGHDT and YYEEEE. This CDR3 comprises 17 residues. CDR3 sequence reads: CASSTFKPGQFNYGYTF. The CDR3 nucleotides read TGTGCCAGCAGCACATTCAAACCGGGACAGTTTAACTATGGCTACACCTTC.

The chain joins TRBV19 to TRBJ2-3; 7 bases are shared with TRBD1. The CDR3 runs 15 residues. The trim removed 1 base at V and 3 bases at J, leaving 4 bases unmatched. Germline CDR1 and CDR2: LNHDA and SQIVND (reference sequence). CDR3 region: CASSIAAGGTDTQYF. CDR3 bases: TGTGCCAGTAGTATAGCCGCAGGGGGAACAGATACGCAGTATTTT.

The rearrangement links TRBV18 to TRBJ1-2; the match to TRBD1 covers 10 bases. Germline CDR1 KGHSH, CDR2 LQKENI. The V segment lost 5 bases and the J segment 7 bases; nucleotides outside the gene matches: 10. The CDR3 extends over 15 amino acids. The CDR3 sequence: CASSTDRGLARGYTF. DNA of the CDR3: TGTGCCAGCTCAACCGACAGGGGGCTAGCCCGTGGCTACACCTTC.

J is TRBJ1-1 and V is TRBV28, with D uncertain. V was shortened by 1 base and J by 9 bases, with 6 bases between the two germline ends. This CDR3 comprises 11 residues. The germline V gene encodes CDR1 MDHEN and CDR2 SYDVKM. This CDR3 reads CASSLSGKAFF. DNA for the CDR3: TGTGCCAGCAGTTTATCAGGAAAAGCTTTCTTT.

About this clone: The junction departs from the called germline gene at one end, perhaps through a read error. The rearrangement joins TRBV3-1 (or the pseudogene TRBV3-2) to TRBJ2-1, with D maybe TRBD2 (5 bases). Germline-derived CDR1 and CDR2 are LGHDT and YNNKEL (reference sequence). This CDR3 region has 12 residues. This chain's CDR3 is CASSQDLGLSIF. CDR3 bases: TGTGCCAGCAGCCAAGACCTAGGACTCTCGATCTTC.

The CDR3 DNA reads TGTGCCAGCAGCGGGCAACTCCCAGATACGCAGTATTTT. Encoded protein: CASSGQLPDTQYF. The V gene is TRBV9, the J gene TRBJ2-3; D remains ambiguous. Germline values: CDR1 SGDLS, CDR2 YYNGEE. The CDR3 is 13 residues long. The V gene lost 3 bases and the J gene lost 4 bases, with 9 bases spanning the gap.